The clone carrying this T cell receptor beta chain was detected a few times. The antigen is unknown. This sample was taken from a study of cytomegalovirus exposure and HLA in healthy donors. Study context: A later analysis reported the 95 to 150 validation repertoires used the same platform as the roughly 670 first-cohort repertoires.

This CDR3 is built from 17 residues. Germline assignment: CDR1 MGHRA and CDR2 YSYEKL. V lost 3 bases to trimming and J lost 5 bases; unmatched junction nucleotides: 12. Produced via immunoSEQ multiplex PCR; TCRdb's table is partial and in-frame only. The sample gives about 49,000 clones, roughly 92% of which show up once; almost 1.5% is in the top ten. General observations from the study: Rarity marked most TCR sequences, yet some public TCRs occurred in many donors. Under in vitro conditions, three CMV-associated chains were confirmed as specific for CMV antigens.

The J gene is TRBJ1-1, the V gene TRBV4-1, with TRBD1 matching 10 bases. This clonotype was sampled from a man younger than 30 in good health and CMV-seronegative. Input material: PBMCs. CDR3 nucleotide sequence: TGCGCCAGCAGCCACGTTAAAGCCGGGACAGGGGTAACTGAAGCTTTCTTT. This encodes CASSHVKAGTGVTEAFF.